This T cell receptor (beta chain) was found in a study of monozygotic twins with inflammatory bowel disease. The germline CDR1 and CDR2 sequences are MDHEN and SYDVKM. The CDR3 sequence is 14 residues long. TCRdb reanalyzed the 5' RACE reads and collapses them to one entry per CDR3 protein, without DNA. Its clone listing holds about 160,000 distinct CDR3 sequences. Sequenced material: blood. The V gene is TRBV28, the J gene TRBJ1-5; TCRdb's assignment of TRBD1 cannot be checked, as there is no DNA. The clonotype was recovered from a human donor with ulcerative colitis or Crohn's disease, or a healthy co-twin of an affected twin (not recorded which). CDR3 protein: CASSFQGPNQPQHF.